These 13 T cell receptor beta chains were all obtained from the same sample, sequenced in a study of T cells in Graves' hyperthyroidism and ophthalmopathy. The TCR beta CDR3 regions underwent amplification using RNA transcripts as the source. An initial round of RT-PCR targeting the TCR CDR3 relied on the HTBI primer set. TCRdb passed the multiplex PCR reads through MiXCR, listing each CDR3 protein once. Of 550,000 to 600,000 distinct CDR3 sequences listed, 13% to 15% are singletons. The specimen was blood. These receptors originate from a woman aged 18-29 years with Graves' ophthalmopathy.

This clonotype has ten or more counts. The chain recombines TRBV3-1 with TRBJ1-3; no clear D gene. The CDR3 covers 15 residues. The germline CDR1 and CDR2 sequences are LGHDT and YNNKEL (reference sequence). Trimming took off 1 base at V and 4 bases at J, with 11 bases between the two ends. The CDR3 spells CASSQAVAGGNTIYF. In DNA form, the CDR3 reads TGTGCCAGCAGCCAAGCAGTAGCGGGCGGAAACACCATATATTTT.

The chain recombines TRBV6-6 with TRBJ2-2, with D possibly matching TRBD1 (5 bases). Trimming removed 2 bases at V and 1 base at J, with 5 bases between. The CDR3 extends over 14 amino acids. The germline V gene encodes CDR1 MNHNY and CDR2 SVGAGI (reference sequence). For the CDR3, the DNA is TGTGCCAGCAGTTACGACAGGAACACCGGGGAGCTGTTTTTT. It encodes CASSYDRNTGELFF.

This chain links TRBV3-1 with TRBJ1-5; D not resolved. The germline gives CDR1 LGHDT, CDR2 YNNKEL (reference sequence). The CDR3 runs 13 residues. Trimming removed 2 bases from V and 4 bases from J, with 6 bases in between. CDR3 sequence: CASSQSKNQPQHF. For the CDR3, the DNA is TGTGCCAGCAGCCAATCCAAAAATCAGCCCCAGCATTTT.

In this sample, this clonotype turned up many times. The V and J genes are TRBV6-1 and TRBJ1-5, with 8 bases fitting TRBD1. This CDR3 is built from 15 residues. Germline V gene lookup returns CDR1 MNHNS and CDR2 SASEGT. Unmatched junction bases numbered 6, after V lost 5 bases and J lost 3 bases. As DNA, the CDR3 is TGTGCCAGCAGTCCAAACAGGGGGGACAATCAGCCCCAGCATTTT. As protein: CASSPNRGDNQPQHF.

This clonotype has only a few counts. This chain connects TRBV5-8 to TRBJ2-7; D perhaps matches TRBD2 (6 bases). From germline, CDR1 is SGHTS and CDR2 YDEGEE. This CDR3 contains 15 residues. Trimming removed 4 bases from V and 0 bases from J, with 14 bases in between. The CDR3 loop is CASSMGGGPSYEQYF. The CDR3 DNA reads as TGTGCCAGCAGCATGGGGGGAGGTCCCTCCTACGAGCAGTACTTC.

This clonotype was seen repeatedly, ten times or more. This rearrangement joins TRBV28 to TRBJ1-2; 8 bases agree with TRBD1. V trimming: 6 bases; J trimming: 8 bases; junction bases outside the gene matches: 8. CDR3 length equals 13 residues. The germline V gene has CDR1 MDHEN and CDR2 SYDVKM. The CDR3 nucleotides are TGTGCCAGCAGCGGGCAGGGGGCCGCGGGCTACACCTTC. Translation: CASSGQGAAGYTF.

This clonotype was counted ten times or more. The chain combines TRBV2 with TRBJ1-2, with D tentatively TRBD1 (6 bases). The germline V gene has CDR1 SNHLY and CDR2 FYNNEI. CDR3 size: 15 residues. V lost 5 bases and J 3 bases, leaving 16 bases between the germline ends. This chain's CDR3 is CASSSGDIVYYGYTF. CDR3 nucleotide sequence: TGTGCCAGCAGTTCGGGGGACATAGTGTACTATGGCTACACCTTC.

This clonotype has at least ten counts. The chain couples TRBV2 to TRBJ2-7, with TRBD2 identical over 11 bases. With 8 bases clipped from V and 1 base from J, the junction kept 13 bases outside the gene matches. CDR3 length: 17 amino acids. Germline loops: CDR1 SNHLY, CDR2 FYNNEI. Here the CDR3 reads CASWGTSGKHGSYEQYF. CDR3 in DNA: TGTGCCAGCTGGGGGACTAGCGGAAAGCATGGGTCCTACGAGCAGTACTTC.

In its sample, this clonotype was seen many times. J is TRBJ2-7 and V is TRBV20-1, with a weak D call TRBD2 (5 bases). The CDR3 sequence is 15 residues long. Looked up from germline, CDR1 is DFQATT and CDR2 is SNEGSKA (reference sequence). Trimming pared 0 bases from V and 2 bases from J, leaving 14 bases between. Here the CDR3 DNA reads TGCAGTGCTAGAGATTGGCTAGCTCCTACCTACGAGCAGTACTTC. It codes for CSARDWLAPTYEQYF.

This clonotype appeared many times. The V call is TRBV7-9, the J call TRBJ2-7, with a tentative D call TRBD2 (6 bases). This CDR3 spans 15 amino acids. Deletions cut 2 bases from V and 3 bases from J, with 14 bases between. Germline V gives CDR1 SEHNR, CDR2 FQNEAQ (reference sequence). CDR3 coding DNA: TGTGCCAGCAGCTTATCGGGGGTCAGTGGCTACGAGCAGTACTTC. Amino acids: CASSLSGVSGYEQYF.

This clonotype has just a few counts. CDR3 region: CASSLAQTGRSPLHF. The CDR3 region has the DNA TGTGCCAGCAGCTTAGCCCAGACAGGGCGTTCACCCCTCCACTTT. The chain joins TRBV7-9 to TRBJ1-6; 7 positions match TRBD1. Germline CDR1 SEHNR, CDR2 FQNEAQ (reference sequence). The CDR3 totals 15 residues. The V segment lost 0 bases and the J segment 9 bases; nucleotides outside the gene matches: 5.

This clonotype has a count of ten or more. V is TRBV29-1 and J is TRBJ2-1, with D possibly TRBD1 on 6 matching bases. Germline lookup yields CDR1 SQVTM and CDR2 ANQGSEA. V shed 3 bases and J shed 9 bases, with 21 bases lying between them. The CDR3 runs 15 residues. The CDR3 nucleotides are TGCAGCGTTGAGAAGCCATCCCGGACAGACAGTGAGCAGTTCTTC. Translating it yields CSVEKPSRTDSEQFF.

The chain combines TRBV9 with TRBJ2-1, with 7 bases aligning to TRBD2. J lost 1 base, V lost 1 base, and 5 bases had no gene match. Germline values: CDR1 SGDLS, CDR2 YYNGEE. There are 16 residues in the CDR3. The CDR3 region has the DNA TGTGCCAGCAGCGTAAGTGGCGGGAGTTCCTACAATGAGCAGTTCTTC. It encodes CASSVSGGSSYNEQFF.